A single sample is the source of the 11 T cell receptor beta chains below, sequenced in a study of blood T cells in healthy people across ages. Then a second PCR, running roughly 7 to 11 cycles, was carried out with a sample-barcoded 5' primer and a J-beta primer mix. TCRdb analysed the 5' RACE reads with MiXCR anew, one entry per CDR3 protein. This table holds roughly 900,000 distinct CDR3 sequences, approximately 49% found once. The sequenced sample was blood. The receptors were sampled from a man aged 25 to 40 in good health.

The rearrangement joins TRBV5-5 to TRBJ2-5; D not resolved. CDR3 size: 13 residues. The V gene lost 7 bases and the J gene lost 0 bases, with 10 bases spanning the gap. Germline V gene data show CDR1 as SGHKS and CDR2 as YYEKEE (reference sequence). The CDR3 loop reads CASRPRYQETQYF. The CDR3 DNA reads TGTGCCAGCCGCCCCAGGTACCAAGAGACCCAGTACTTC.

The V call is TRBV12-3 or TRBV12-4, the J call TRBJ2-2; 10 bases map to TRBD1. With V trimmed by 6 bases and J by 4 bases, 5 bases remained unmatched. The CDR3 covers 15 residues. The CDR3 loop is CASRRQGATTGELFF. CDR3 nucleotides: TGTGCCAGCAGAAGACAGGGGGCCACCACCGGGGAGCTGTTTTTT.

V gene TRBV4-3 combines with J gene TRBJ1-2; a possible D gene is TRBD1 (5 bases). Trimming cost V 0 bases and J 8 bases, with 16 bases left between them. The CDR3 covers 15 residues. Germline loops: CDR1 LGHNA, CDR2 YSLEER. The CDR3 DNA follows: TGCGCCAGCAGCCAAGATTCGGGGCAGACCTACGGCTACACCTTC. Encoded protein: CASSQDSGQTYGYTF.

This clonotype was found a few times. This rearrangement joins TRBV25-1 to TRBJ2-1; D may correspond to TRBD1 or TRBD2 (5 bases each). V lost 1 base and J 0 bases, leaving 10 bases between the germline ends. Germline V gene sequence: CDR1 MGHDK, CDR2 SYGVNS. The CDR3 covers 16 residues. As DNA, the CDR3 is TGTGCCAGCAGTGAATTCGGGGACCCCTCCTACAATGAGCAGTTCTTC. Translating it yields CASSEFGDPSYNEQFF.

The rearrangement uses TRBV20-1 and TRBJ2-1; D might be TRBD1 (5 bases). V lost 1 base, J lost 7 bases, and 17 bases lay in between. The V gene's germline CDR1 is DFQATT and CDR2 SNEGSKA (reference sequence). This CDR3 contains 15 residues. The CDR3 reads CSARAQGRRGNEQFF. Written as DNA, the CDR3 is TGCAGTGCTAGAGCGCAGGGCAGGAGAGGTAATGAGCAGTTCTTC.

The chain uses TRBV28 and TRBJ1-1; unclear D gene. This CDR3 is 16 amino acids long. V was shortened by 2 bases and J by 4 bases, with 17 bases between the two germline ends. CDR1 and CDR2 from the germline V gene are MDHEN and SYDVKM. CDR3: CASSLPTTGSGTEAFF. The CDR3 DNA is TGTGCCAGCAGTTTACCCACGACGGGCTCGGGCACTGAAGCTTTCTTT.

This clonotype was found a few times. This chain joins TRBV6-5 and TRBJ2-1; 10 nucleotides match TRBD2. This CDR3 contains 16 residues. The germline V gene encodes CDR1 MNHEY and CDR2 SVGAGI. Trimming removed 0 bases from V and 7 bases from J; junction bases left unmatched: 6. The CDR3 loop is CASSYSNSGGINEQFF. CDR3 nucleotide sequence: TGTGCCAGCAGTTACTCGAATAGCGGGGGGATAAATGAGCAGTTCTTC.

As regards this clonotype: The junction differs from germline at one of its ends, possibly a read error. The chain joins TRBV3-1 to TRBJ2-7; D may match TRBD1 or TRBD2 (5 bases each). Germline CDR1 is LGHDT and CDR2 is YNNKEL (reference sequence). This CDR3 is 14 amino acids long. The CDR3 spells CASSQVWGNDEQYF. For the CDR3, the DNA is TGTGCCAGCAGCCAAGTTTGGGGGAACGACGAGCAGTATTTC.

In its sample, this clonotype was seen a few times. This chain connects TRBV12-3 or TRBV12-4 to TRBJ2-7, with a tentative D call TRBD1 (5 bases). V dropped 6 bases and J dropped 0 bases, with 12 bases sitting between them. The CDR3 has 14 residues. DNA of the CDR3: TGTGCCAGCAGCGCAACAGGTTTCTCCTACGAGCAGTACTTC. Translation: CASSATGFSYEQYF.

V usage is TRBV21-1 and J usage is TRBJ1-5; the table's TRBD1 call for D was not verified on the DNA. TRBV21-1 counts as a pseudogene. CDR3 length: 21 amino acids. The DNA for the CDR3 is TGTGCCAGCAGCAAAGAAGTTGGCGGGACAGTTGTACCTGACCACAATCAGCCCCAGCATTTT. Translating gives CASSKEVGGTVVPDHNQPQHF.

The gene calls are TRBV7-2 and TRBJ2-7, with D possibly called TRBD1 or TRBD2 (5 bases each). Between the trimmed V and J ends, which lost 7 bases and 7 bases, there was a span of 20 bases. The CDR3 totals 14 residues. Germline V lookup: CDR1 SGHTA, CDR2 FQGNSA. The CDR3 nucleotides read TGTGCCAGCAACGATAGAGGGGCAGGCGGTGAGCAGTACTTC. Protein product: CASNDRGAGGEQYF.